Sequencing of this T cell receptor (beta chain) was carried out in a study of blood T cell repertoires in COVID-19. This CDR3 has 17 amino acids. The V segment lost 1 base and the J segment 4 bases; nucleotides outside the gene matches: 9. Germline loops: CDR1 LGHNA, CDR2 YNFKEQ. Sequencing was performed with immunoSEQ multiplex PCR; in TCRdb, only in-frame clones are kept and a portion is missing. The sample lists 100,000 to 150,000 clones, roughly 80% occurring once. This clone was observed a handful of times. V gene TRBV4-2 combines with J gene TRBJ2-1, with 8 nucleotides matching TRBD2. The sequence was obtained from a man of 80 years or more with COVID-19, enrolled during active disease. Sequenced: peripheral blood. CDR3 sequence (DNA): TGTGCCAGCAGCCAAGGGGAGGCGGGAGGTTCTTACAATGAGCAGTTCTTC. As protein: CASSQGEAGGSYNEQFF.